This TCR beta chain derives from a study of T cells in Graves' hyperthyroidism and ophthalmopathy. TCR beta CDR3 regions were amplified from RNA. First-round RT-PCR targeting the TCR CDR3 was performed with the HTBI primer set. In TCRdb, the multiplex PCR reads were re-called with MiXCR into one record per CDR3 protein. This repertoire shows a few hundred thousand distinct CDR3 sequences, 40% to 55% found once; its top ten account for roughly 8.2%. Trimming cost V 10 bases and J 4 bases, with 13 bases left between them. This CDR3 has 13 amino acids. The germline gives CDR1 LNHDA, CDR2 SQIVND (reference sequence). Study-level results: Most expanded thyroid clonotypes above 0.001 recurred in blood.

In the case of this clonotype: Its specificity is unknown.

This chain uses TRBV19 with TRBJ2-2; TRBD2 might be the D (6 bases). The sequenced material came from peripheral blood or thyroid tissue (not recorded which). The sequence was obtained from a woman between 18 and 29 years old with Graves' hyperthyroidism. The CDR3 region has the DNA TGTGCCACCGCGGAGGGGATCACCGGGGAGCTGTTTTTT. Encoded protein: CATAEGITGELFF.